The clone carrying this T cell receptor beta chain has a handful of counts. Between the trimmed V and J ends, which lost 2 bases and 2 bases, there was a span of 15 bases. The CDR3 is made up of 16 amino acids. These data belong to a study of T cells after yellow fever vaccination. TCRdb redid the calling of the 5' RACE reads with MiXCR, one entry per CDR3 protein. Among 350,000 to 450,000 distinct CDR3 sequences listed, over 5% were seen once. This specimen was PBMCs, taken 5 days after the yellow fever booster vaccination. This chain uses TRBV12-3 or TRBV12-4 with TRBJ1-2, with D possibly TRBD1 on 5 matching bases. The TCR sequence derives from a man in his thirties or forties who received the YFV17D yellow fever vaccine. CDR3 in amino acids: CASSLSGTLANYGYTF. The CDR3 DNA is TGTGCCAGCAGTTTATCTGGGACGTTAGCGAACTATGGCTACACCTTC.